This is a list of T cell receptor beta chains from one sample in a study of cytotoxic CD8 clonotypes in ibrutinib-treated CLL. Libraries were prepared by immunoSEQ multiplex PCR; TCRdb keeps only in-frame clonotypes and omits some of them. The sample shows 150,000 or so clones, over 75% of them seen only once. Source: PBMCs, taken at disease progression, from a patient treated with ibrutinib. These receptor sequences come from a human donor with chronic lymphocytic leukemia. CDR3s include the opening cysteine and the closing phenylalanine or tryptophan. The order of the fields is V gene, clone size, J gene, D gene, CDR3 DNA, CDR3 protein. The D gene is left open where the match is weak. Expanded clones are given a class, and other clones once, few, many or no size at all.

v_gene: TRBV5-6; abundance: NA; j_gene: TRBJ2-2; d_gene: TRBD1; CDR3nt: TGTGCCAGCAGCCCCGCCGGGACAGGGGTCACCGGGGAGCTGTTTTTT; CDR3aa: CASSPAGTGVTGELFF
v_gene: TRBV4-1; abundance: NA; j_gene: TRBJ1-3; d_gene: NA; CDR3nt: TGCGCCTCTAAACTAGACCTCTCTGGAAACACCATATATTTT; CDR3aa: CASKLDLSGNTIYF
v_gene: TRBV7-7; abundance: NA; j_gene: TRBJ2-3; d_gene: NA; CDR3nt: TGTGCCAGCAGCCAAGGTGGGCCAGATACGCAGTATTTT; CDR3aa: CASSQGGPDTQYF
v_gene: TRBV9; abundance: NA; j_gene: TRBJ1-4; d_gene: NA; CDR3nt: TGTGCCAGCAGCGTAGGAGGGACAACTAATGAAAAACTGTTTTTT; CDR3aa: CASSVGGTTNEKLFF
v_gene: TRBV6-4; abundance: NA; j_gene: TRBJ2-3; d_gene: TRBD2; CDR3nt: TGTGCCAGCAGTCAGTTAGCGGGGAGCACAGATACGCAGTATTTT; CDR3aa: CASSQLAGSTDTQYF
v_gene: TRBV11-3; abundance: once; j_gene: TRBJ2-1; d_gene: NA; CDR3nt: TGTGCCAGCAGCTTAGCGGGGCGCTACAATGAGCAGTTCTTC; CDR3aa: CASSLAGRYNEQFF
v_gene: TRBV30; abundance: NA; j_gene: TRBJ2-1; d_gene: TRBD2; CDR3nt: TGTGCCTGGAGTGTACGGGCTAGCGGGGCTGGGAATGAGCAGTTCTTC; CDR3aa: CAWSVRASGAGNEQFF
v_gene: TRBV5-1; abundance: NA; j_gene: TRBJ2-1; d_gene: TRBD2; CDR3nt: TGCGCCAGCAGACTAGCGGGAGGCTACAATGAGCAGTTCTTC; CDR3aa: CASRLAGGYNEQFF
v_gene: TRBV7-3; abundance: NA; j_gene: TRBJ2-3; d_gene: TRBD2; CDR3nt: TGTGCCAGCAGCTTACTAGCGGGAGGTGCAGATACGCAGTATTTT; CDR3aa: CASSLLAGGADTQYF
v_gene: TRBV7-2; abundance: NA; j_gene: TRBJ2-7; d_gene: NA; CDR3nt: TGTGCCAGCAGCCTACCGCTCCCCTTCCCAATAATCTTC; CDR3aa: CASSLPLPFPIIF
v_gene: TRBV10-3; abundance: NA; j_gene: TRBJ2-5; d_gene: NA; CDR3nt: TGTGCCATCAGTGAAGTTGAGGGACTGTCGGTAGAGACCCAGTACTTC; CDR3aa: CAISEVEGLSVETQYF
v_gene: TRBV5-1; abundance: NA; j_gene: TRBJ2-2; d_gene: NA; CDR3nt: TGCGCCAGCAGAGGAGAGGAGAACACCGGGGAGCTGTTTTTT; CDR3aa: CASRGEENTGELFF
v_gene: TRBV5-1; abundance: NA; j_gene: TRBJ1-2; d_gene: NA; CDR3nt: TGCGCCAGCAGCTTGTCCCTGACAGGATCGGATGGCTACACCTTC; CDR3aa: CASSLSLTGSDGYTF
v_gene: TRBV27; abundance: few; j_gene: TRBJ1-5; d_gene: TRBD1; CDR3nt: TGTGCCAGCAGTTTATCGTGGCACAGGGGGGATCAGCCCCAGCATTTT; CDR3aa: CASSLSWHRGDQPQHF
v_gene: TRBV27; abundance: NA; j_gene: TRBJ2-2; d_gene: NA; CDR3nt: TGTGCCAGCAGTTACAACGGACTACCCGGGGAGCTGTTTTTT; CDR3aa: CASSYNGLPGELFF
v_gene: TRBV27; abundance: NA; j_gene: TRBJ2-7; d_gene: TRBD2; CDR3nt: TGTGCCAGCAGTTTATGGACTAGCGGGGGTGGCGAGCAGTACTTC; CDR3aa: CASSLWTSGGGEQYF
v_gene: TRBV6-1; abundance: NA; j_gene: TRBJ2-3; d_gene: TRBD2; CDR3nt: TGTGCCAGCAGTGCCGGCGTTTCGGCTAGCGGGAGTTATACGCAGTATTTT; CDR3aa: CASSAGVSASGSYTQYF
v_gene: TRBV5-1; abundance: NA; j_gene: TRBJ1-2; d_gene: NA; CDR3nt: TGCGCCAGCACCCCCGGGGGAGGGGGCTATGGCTACACCTTC; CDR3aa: CASTPGGGGYGYTF
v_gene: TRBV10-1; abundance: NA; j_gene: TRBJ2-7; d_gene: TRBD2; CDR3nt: TGCGCCAGCAGTGACCTGGGACTAGCGGGAGCCCCCGAGCAGTACTTC; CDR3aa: CASSDLGLAGAPEQYF
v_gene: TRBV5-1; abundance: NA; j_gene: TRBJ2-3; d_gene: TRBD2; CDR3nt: TGCGCCAGCAGCTTGGGGACTAGCGGGACCATTTACACAGATACGCAGTATTTT; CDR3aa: CASSLGTSGTIYTDTQYF
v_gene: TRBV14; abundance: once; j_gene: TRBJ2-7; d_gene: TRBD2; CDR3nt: TGTGCCAGCAGCCAACTAACCGGGACTAGCGGCTACGAGCAGTACTTC; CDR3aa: CASSQLTGTSGYEQYF
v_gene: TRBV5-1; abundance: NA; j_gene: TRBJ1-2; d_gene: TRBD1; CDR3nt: TGCGCCAGCAGCTTAACAGGGGGCCAATTAGAAACTTATGGCTACACCTTC; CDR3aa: CASSLTGGQLETYGYTF
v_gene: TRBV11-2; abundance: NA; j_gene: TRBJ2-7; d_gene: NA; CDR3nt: TGTGCCAGCAGCTCCAACAGGGCTGCCGAGCAGTACTTC; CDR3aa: CASSSNRAAEQYF
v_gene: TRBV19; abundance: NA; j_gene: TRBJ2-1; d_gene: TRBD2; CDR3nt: TGTGCCAGTAGTCCACGGACTAGCGGGAGGGCCGCCTACAATGAGCAGTTCTTC; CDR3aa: CASSPRTSGRAAYNEQFF
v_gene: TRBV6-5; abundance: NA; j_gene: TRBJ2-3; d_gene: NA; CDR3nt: TGTGCCAGCAGCCCACTAGGAGAGAAGGGAGATACGCAGTATTTT; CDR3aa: CASSPLGEKGDTQYF
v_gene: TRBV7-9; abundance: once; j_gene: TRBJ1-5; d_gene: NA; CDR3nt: TGTGCCAGCAGCTTAGGGATGGGGGATTCAAACAATCAGCCCCAGCATTTT; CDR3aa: CASSLGMGDSNNQPQHF
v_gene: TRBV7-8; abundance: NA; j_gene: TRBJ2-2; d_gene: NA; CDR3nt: TGTGCCAGTTCACTAGCCGAAAACACCGGGGAGCTGTTTTTT; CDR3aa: CASSLAENTGELFF
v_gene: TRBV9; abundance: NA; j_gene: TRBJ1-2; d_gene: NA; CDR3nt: TGTGCCAGCAGCGTCACTAACTATGGCTACACCTTC; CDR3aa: CASSVTNYGYTF
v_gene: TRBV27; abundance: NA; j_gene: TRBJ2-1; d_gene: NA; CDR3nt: TGTGCCAGCAGTTGGGCAGCGGTCCTTATTAATGAGCAGTTCTTC; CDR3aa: CASSWAAVLINEQFF
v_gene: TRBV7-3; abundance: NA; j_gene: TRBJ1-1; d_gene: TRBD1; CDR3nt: TGTGCCAGCAGCGAGACAGGGATCACTGAAGCTTTCTTT; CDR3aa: CASSETGITEAFF
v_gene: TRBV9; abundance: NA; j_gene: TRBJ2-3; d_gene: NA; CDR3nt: TGTGCCAGCAGCCAAAGAAGGGGGTGGGACCCCACAGATACGCAGTATTTT; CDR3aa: CASSQRRGWDPTDTQYF
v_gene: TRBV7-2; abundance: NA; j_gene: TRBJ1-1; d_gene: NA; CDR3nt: TGTGCCAGCAGCTTATGGGAGAACCCAGGTACTGAAGCTTTCTTT; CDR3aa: CASSLWENPGTEAFF
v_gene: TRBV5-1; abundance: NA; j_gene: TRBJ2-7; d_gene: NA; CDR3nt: TGCGCCAGCAGCTTAGTAGGTCCCGCCTACGAGCAGTACTTC; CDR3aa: CASSLVGPAYEQYF
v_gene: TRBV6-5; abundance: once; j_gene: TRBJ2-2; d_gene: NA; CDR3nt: TGTGCCAGCAGTTTTTTTAGCGGCACCGGGGAGCTGTTTTTT; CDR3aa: CASSFFSGTGELFF
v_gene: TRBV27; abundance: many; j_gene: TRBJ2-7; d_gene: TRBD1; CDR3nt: TGTGCCAGCAGTTTGGGGCAGGGGGCGATAACCTACGAGCAGTACTTC; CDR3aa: CASSLGQGAITYEQYF
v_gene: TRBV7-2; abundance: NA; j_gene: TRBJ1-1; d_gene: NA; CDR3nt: TGTGCCAGCAGCTTATCTCTCAGTGGGGCCCCCGGAGCTTTCTTT; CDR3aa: CASSLSLSGAPGAFF
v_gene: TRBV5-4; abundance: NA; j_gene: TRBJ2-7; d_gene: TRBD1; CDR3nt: TGTGCCAGCAGCTTGGCTTTTGGACAGGGTCACTACGAGCAGTACTTC; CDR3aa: CASSLAFGQGHYEQYF
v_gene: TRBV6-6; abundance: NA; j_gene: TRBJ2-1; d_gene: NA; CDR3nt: TGTGCCAGCAGTCCGCTGGTGGGAGCCTACAATGAGCAGTTCTTC; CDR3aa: CASSPLVGAYNEQFF